This T cell receptor beta chain is drawn from a study of PD-1 blockade in classical Hodgkin lymphoma. Study background: With a 2-week interval, patients received intravenous nivolumab at 3 mg/kg.

Sequencing was performed with immunoSEQ multiplex PCR; in TCRdb, only in-frame clones are kept and a portion is missing. The sample records fewer than 80,000 clones, 65% to 75% being singletons. Study conclusions and caveats: Diversity similar to that of newly diagnosed patients was seen at baseline in complete responders. In newly diagnosed patients, baseline TCR diversity was reportedly below that of healthy donors.

To note about this clone: What it recognizes is unknown.

With no exception, relapse followed autologous stem cell transplantation in all patients, and brentuximab vedotin exposure varied. This TCR derives from a human donor with classical Hodgkin lymphoma. Material: peripheral blood mononuclear cells (PBMCs), obtained before the second cycle of nivolumab.

The CDR3 bases are TGTGCCAGCAGCTTAGACTCGGGCTACCGGGGAGGCTACACCTTC. It codes for CASSLDSGYRGGYTF. The chain recombines TRBV11-2 with TRBJ1-2; D not resolved. V was cut by 0 bases and J by 8 bases, with 16 bases left in between. In germline, CDR1 is SGHAT, CDR2 FQNNGV. The CDR3 is 15 amino acids.